The T cell receptor (beta chain) described here comes from a study of cytomegalovirus exposure and HLA in healthy donors. V was cut by 4 bases and J by 5 bases, with 14 bases left in between. The germline V gene encodes CDR1 SGHRS and CDR2 YFSETQ. The CDR3 has 14 amino acids. In the PCR, 60 Vbeta and 13 Jbeta primers were used. Clones were sequenced by immunoSEQ multiplex PCR, and TCRdb holds only the in-frame ones, with some missing. The repertoire has around 190,000 clones, approximately 79% of them found once; the top ten carry around 4.8%. The TCR was taken from a woman aged 25-40 years in good health and CMV-seropositive. What was sequenced was PBMCs. V usage is TRBV5-1 and J usage is TRBJ2-3; D is possibly TRBD1 (6 bases). This chain's CDR3 is CASSIGQNVDTQYF. The CDR3 coding sequence is TGCGCCAGCAGCATCGGACAGAACGTAGATACGCAGTATTTT.